This TCR beta chain came from a study of T cells in localized non-small cell lung cancer. A few counts support this clone. The table came from immunoSEQ multiplex PCR; TCRdb's copy has only in-frame clones and leaves some out. The sample yields about 2,500 clones, around a third seen once. From germline, CDR1 is SGDLS and CDR2 YYNGEE. With 5 bases removed from V and 4 bases from J, the gap between germline ends came to 9 bases. CDR3 length equals 12 residues. This TCR was sampled from a male donor aged 60 or over with stage II squamous cell lung carcinoma. The V call is TRBV9, the J call TRBJ2-5; maybe TRBD1 (6 bases). Sample: lymph node tissue, taken before any cancer treatment. CDR3 DNA: TGTGCCAGCAGTGAACAGGGAGAGACCCAGTACTTC. This codes for CASSEQGETQYF. Complete variable domain (other parts from reference TRBV9 and TRBJ2-5): DSGVTQTPKHLITATGQRVTLRCSPRSGDLSVYWYQQSLDQGLQFLIQYYNGEERAKGNILERFSAQQFPDLHSELNLSSLELGDSALYFCASSEQGETQYFGPGTRLLVL.